This passage covers 6 T cell receptor beta chains from one sample sequenced in a study of OX40 agonist ivuxolimab in advanced cancers. This table comes from immunoSEQ multiplex PCR, and its TCRdb copy is limited to in-frame clones, with some not included. Of 9,500 to 13,000 clones listed, 76% are singletons. The sample in question was CD4+ or CD8+ T cells sorted from blood, obtained in a trial of the OX40 agonist ivuxolimab. The receptors stem from an adult with an advanced solid tumor such as melanoma, head and neck, liver or kidney cancer.

The rearrangement uses TRBV4-1 and TRBJ2-1; tentatively, D is TRBD2 (6 bases). The germline V gene has CDR1 MGHRA and CDR2 YSYEKL. V lost 2 bases, J lost 0 bases, and 8 bases lay in between. The CDR3 runs to 15 residues. The chain's CDR3 is CASSQTSLSYNEQFF. In nucleotides, the CDR3 is TGCGCCAGCAGCCAAACTAGCCTCTCCTACAATGAGCAGTTCTTC.

This chain links TRBV7-9 with TRBJ2-5, with 8 bases that match TRBD1. The CDR3 totals 13 residues. The germline CDR1 and CDR2 sequences are SEHNR and FQNEAQ (reference sequence). V lost 8 bases and J lost 4; bases outside the gene matches: 6. CDR3 in amino acids: CASRETGVETQYF. Written as DNA, the CDR3 is TGTGCCAGCCGAGAGACAGGGGTAGAGACCCAGTACTTC.

The rearrangement uses TRBV5-6 and TRBJ2-7, with TRBD1 identical over 9 bases. Losses at the gene ends were 5 bases for V and 2 bases for J; bases not matched to a gene: 8. Germline CDR1 reads SGHDT; CDR2 reads YYEEEE. This CDR3 spans 15 amino acids. The CDR3 reads CASSVRDRVPYEQYF. CDR3 sequence (DNA): TGTGCCAGCAGTGTTCGGGACAGGGTTCCCTACGAGCAGTACTTC.

The gene calls are TRBV21-1 and TRBJ2-2; the table's D call of TRBD1 was not tested on the DNA. TRBV21-1 is annotated as a pseudogene. The CDR3 is 15 amino acids. The CDR3: CASSIKQLNTGELFF. Written as DNA, the CDR3 is TGTGCCAGCAGTATTAAACAGTTAAACACCGGGGAGCTGTTTTTT.

In its sample, this clone was seen once. V and J are TRBV9 and TRBJ2-2, with D possibly matching TRBD1 (6 bases). The length of the CDR3 is 18 residues. Germline CDR1 is SGDLS and CDR2 is YYNGEE. The V gene lost 2 bases and the J gene lost 0 bases, with 17 bases spanning the gap. The CDR3 DNA is TGTGCCAGCAGCGTGACTGGGACACCCTCAGCGAACACCGGGGAGCTGTTTTTT. Protein sequence: CASSVTGTPSANTGELFF.

This clone was detected a few times. The rearrangement links TRBV4-3 to TRBJ1-1, with D unresolved. From germline, CDR1 is LGHNA and CDR2 YSLEER. The ends were cut back, 0 bases at V and 8 bases at J, with 13 bases in the middle. The CDR3 runs 14 residues. CDR3 in amino acids: CASSQEVVSREAFF. The CDR3 nucleotides are TGCGCCAGCAGCCAAGAGGTTGTGTCGCGCGAAGCTTTCTTT.